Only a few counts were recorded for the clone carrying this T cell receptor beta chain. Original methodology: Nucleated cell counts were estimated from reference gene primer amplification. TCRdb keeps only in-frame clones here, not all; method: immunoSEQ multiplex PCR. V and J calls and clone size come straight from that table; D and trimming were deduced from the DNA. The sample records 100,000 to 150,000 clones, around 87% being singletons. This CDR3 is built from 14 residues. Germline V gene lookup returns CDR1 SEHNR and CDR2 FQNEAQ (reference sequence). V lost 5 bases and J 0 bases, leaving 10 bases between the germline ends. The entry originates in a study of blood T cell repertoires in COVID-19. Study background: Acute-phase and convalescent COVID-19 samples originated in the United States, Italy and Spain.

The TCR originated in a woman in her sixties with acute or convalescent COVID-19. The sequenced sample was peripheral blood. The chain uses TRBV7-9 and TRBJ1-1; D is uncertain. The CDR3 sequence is CASSRQELNTEAFF. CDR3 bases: TGTGCCAGCAGCCGACAAGAGTTGAACACTGAAGCTTTCTTT. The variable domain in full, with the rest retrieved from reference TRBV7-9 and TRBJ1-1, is DTGVSQNPRHKITKRGQNVTFRCDPISEHNRLYWYRQTLGQGPEFLTYFQNEAQLEKSRLLSDRFSAERPKGSFSTLEIQRTEQGDSAMYLCASSRQELNTEAFFGQGTRLTVV.